The present entry profiles one T cell receptor (beta chain) with its context. The data belong to a study of blood T cells in healthy people across ages. Together with a sample-barcoded 5' primer, a J-beta primer mix was included in a second PCR lasting roughly 6 to 12 cycles. Using its own MiXCR run on the 5' RACE reads, TCRdb lists one record per CDR3 protein. The sample yields about 1.6 million distinct CDR3 sequences, roughly a third seen once. V shed 1 base and J shed 1 base, with 8 bases lying between them. CDR1 is DFQATT, CDR2 SNEGSKA, per germline (reference sequence). CDR3 length: 13 amino acids.

This TCR was recovered from a woman in her thirties in good health. The chain recombines TRBV20-1 with TRBJ2-7, with D unclear. The specimen was blood. CDR3 loop: CSARGSISYEQYF. In DNA, the CDR3 is TGCAGTGCTAGAGGTAGTATATCCTACGAGCAGTACTTC.